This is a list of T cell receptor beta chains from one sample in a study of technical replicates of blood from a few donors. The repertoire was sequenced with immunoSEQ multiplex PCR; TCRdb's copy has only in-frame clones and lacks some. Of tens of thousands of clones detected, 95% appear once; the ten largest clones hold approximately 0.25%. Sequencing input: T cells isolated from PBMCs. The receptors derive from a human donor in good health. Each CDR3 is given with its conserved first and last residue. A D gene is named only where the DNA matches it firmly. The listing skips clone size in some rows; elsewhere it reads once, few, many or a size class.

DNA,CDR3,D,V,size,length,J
TGTGCCAGCAGCTTAGATCGGGGTAGCGGGAATGAGCAGTTCTTC,CASSLDRGSGNEQFF,TRBD2,TRBV11-2,.,15,TRBJ2-1
TGTGCCAGCAGCGCCGACAGGGGCCACTGGAGTAATGAGCAGTTCTTC,CASSADRGHWSNEQFF,TRBD1,TRBV9,once,16,TRBJ2-1
TGCGCCAGCAGCTTGGGAACGGGACAGGGGGCGCCTGGGGCCAACGTCCTGACTTTC,CASSLGTGQGAPGANVLTF,TRBD1,TRBV5-1,.,19,TRBJ2-6
TGTGCCATCAGCTCGGGACAGGGTTCCCTAGCCAAAAACATTCAGTACTTC,CAISSGQGSLAKNIQYF,TRBD1,TRBV10-3,once,17,TRBJ2-4
TGTGCCAGCAGCTTAGGATGGGGCAGAAGAAGCTCTGGGGCCAACGTCCTGACTTTC,CASSLGWGRRSSGANVLTF,.,TRBV7-6,.,19,TRBJ2-6
TGTGCCAGCAGCCCTGGGGCAGGGGATGAAAAACTGTTTTTT,CASSPGAGDEKLFF,.,TRBV7-8,.,14,TRBJ1-4
TGTGCCTGGAGTGTATTTACGGACAGTGAAGCTTTCTTT,CAWSVFTDSEAFF,.,TRBV30,.,13,TRBJ1-1
TGTGCCACCGCTGCCACAGGGGGCGAGGAGACCCAGTACTTC,CATAATGGEETQYF,TRBD1,TRBV6-5,.,14,TRBJ2-5
TGTGCCAGCATCCCCCAGGGGTCAGAGACCCAGTACTTC,CASIPQGSETQYF,.,TRBV28,.,13,TRBJ2-5
TGTGCCAGCAGCTTAGAGCCCATTCCCTACGAGCAGTACTTC,CASSLEPIPYEQYF,.,TRBV7-9,.,14,TRBJ2-7
TGCGCCAGCAGCTCGGGACAGGGGACGGTAACTGAAGCTTTCTTT,CASSSGQGTVTEAFF,TRBD1,TRBV5-1,.,15,TRBJ1-1
TGTGCCAGCAGTTCCCGGGGTGGGAATGAGCAGTTCTTC,CASSSRGGNEQFF,.,TRBV27,.,13,TRBJ2-1
TGTGCCAGCAGTTTATCCCTAGCGGGCGACTTCGATGAGCAGTTCTTC,CASSLSLAGDFDEQFF,TRBD2,TRBV27,.,16,TRBJ2-1
TGTGCCAGCAGTCAGAAACAGCGGACAGGTTTCCAAGAGACCCAGTACTTC,CASSQKQRTGFQETQYF,TRBD1,TRBV27,.,17,TRBJ2-5
TGTGCCAGCAGCCAATATATAGCGAATGAGCAGTTCTTC,CASSQYIANEQFF,.,TRBV14,.,13,TRBJ2-1
TGCGCCAGCAGAGCGGACGTTCCGAGCTCCTACGAGCAGTACTTC,CASRADVPSSYEQYF,.,TRBV5-1,.,15,TRBJ2-7
TGTGCCAGCAGCGTAGAGGAGGGGAAACGTTCACCCCTCCACTTT,CASSVEEGKRSPLHF,.,TRBV9,.,15,TRBJ1-6
TGTGCCAGCAGTGAAAATTTCTCGAGTCGACAGGGACCGAATCAGCCCCAGCATTTT,CASSENFSSRQGPNQPQHF,TRBD1,TRBV2,.,19,TRBJ1-5
TGTGCCAGCAGTTTAGAGATGGGGCTCGGCGAGCAGTACTTC,CASSLEMGLGEQYF,.,TRBV27,.,14,TRBJ2-7
TGCGCCAGCAGCTCTCCCACAGGGACGTCCTACGAGCAGTACTTC,CASSSPTGTSYEQYF,.,TRBV5-1,.,15,TRBJ2-7
TGTGCCAGTAGTACGGTCCCGGACAGTTGCACCTTC,CASSTVPDSCTF,.,TRBV19,.,12,TRBJ1-2
TGTGCCAGCAGTTCGACAGGGAGCTTCGGTCAGCCCCAGCATTTT,CASSSTGSFGQPQHF,TRBD1,TRBV28,.,15,TRBJ1-5